The clone carrying this T cell receptor (beta chain) occurred a few times. Its matching antigen is unknown. This entry belongs to a study of response to subunit inactivated influenza vaccine. Study-level results: Authors suggested each seasonal influenza vaccination recruits few new T cells.

TCRdb passed the RT-PCR reads through MiXCR, listing each CDR3 protein once. The sample contains 600,000 to 700,000 distinct CDR3 sequences, around 15% of which appear only once. CDR3 length equals 17 residues. Trimming pared 1 base from V and 0 bases from J, leaving 13 bases between. Per the germline V gene, CDR1 is LGHNA and CDR2 is YSLEER. The starting material was PBMCs from blood, obtained 14 to 15 days before vaccination. The rearrangement links TRBV4-3 to TRBJ2-4; no definite D call. The sequence came from a man aged 45 to 65 who received an inactivated influenza vaccine. Here the CDR3 reads CASSQGSGRLAKNIQYF. In DNA form, the CDR3 reads TGCGCCAGCAGCCAAGGGTCCGGAAGACTAGCCAAAAACATTCAGTACTTC.